This TCR beta chain was sequenced for a study of blood T cell repertoires in COVID-19. On the study more broadly: Italy, Spain and the United States were the sources of the convalescent and acute COVID-19 samples. T cells, B-cell-depleted T cells, or PBMCs supplied cDNA or gDNA.

In the original analysis: Amplification from reference gene primers served as the basis for estimated nucleated cell counts. The repertoire was sequenced with immunoSEQ multiplex PCR; TCRdb's copy has only in-frame clones and lacks some. D and trimming come from the DNA, and the V and J calls and clone size come from that table. The table shows hundreds of thousands of clones, with around nine tenths occurring only once. J lost 1 base, V lost 1 base, and 7 bases had no gene match. CDR3 length: 17 amino acids. Germline CDR1 and CDR2: LGHDT and YNNKEL (reference sequence). This sequence originates from a woman in her 30s with COVID-19, enrolled during active disease. The sequencing sample was made of peripheral blood. The V gene is TRBV3-1 (or the pseudogene TRBV3-2), the J gene TRBJ2-3, with TRBD2 matching 8 bases. The CDR3 loop reads CASSQADGGAGTDTQYF. DNA for the CDR3: TGTGCCAGCAGCCAAGCCGACGGGGGGGCAGGCACAGATACGCAGTATTTT.